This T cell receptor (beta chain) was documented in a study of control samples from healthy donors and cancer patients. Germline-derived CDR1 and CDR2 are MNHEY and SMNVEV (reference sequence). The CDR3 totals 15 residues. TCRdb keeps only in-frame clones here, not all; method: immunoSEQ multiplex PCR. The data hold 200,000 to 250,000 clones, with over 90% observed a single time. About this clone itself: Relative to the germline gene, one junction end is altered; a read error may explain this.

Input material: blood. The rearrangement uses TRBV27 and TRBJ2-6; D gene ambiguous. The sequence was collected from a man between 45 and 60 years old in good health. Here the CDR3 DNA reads TGTGCCAGCGGCCTGATGGGCACTGGGTCCAACGTCCTGACTTTC. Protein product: CASGLMGTGSNVLTF.